The 29 T cell receptor beta chains listed next were all sequenced from one sample in a study of shared clonotypes between healthy human individuals. Data came from immunoSEQ multiplex PCR; TCRdb stores just in-frame clones and leaves some out. The profile shows just under 95,000 clones, about 70% of them singletons. The sample consisted of memory CD8+ T cells sorted from blood. Documented subset: CD45RO+ cells pooled with CCR7-negative TemRA cells. All receptors come from a man younger than 40 in good health.

Only a few counts were recorded for this clone. The chain recombines TRBV6-1 with TRBJ1-1, with D hard to call. V lost 4 bases, J lost 5 bases, and 14 bases lay in between. The CDR3 is made up of 14 amino acids. CDR1 MNHNS and CDR2 SASEGT come from the germline V gene. CDR3 nucleotide sequence: TGTGCCAGCAGTGTTGGTGATGGCGGGACTGAAGCTTTCTTT. Its protein is CASSVGDGGTEAFF.

This chain connects TRBV5-6 to TRBJ2-1; D gene unclear. CDR3 length: 16 amino acids. Germline V lookup: CDR1 SGHDT, CDR2 YYEEEE. Trimming removed 4 bases at V and 4 bases at J, with 18 bases between. CDR3 sequence reads: CASSTAAALIYNEQFF. DNA of the CDR3: TGTGCCAGCAGCACTGCAGCAGCCTTGATATACAATGAGCAGTTCTTC.

The gene calls are TRBV2 and TRBJ1-5, with a weak D call TRBD1 (5 bases). The length of the CDR3 is 14 residues. CDR1 is SNHLY and CDR2 is FYNNEI in the germline V gene. V shed 6 bases and J shed 0 bases, with 9 bases lying between them. The CDR3 bases are TGTGCCAGCAGGTCGGGACTTAGCAATCAGCCCCAGCATTTT. Its protein product is CASRSGLSNQPQHF.

The V and J genes are TRBV7-9 and TRBJ2-1; possible D gene TRBD1, 5 bases. This CDR3 spans 15 amino acids. CDR1 and CDR2 (germline): SEHNR, FQNEAQ (reference sequence). V dropped 0 bases and J dropped 8 bases, with 14 bases sitting between them. The CDR3 DNA follows: TGTGCCAGCAGCTTAGCTCTGGGGCTGGTGGATGAGCAGTTCTTC. Translating gives CASSLALGLVDEQFF.

V usage is TRBV7-6 and J usage is TRBJ2-2, with TRBD1 matching 9 bases. V shed 3 bases, J shed 2 bases, and the junction held 10 bases outside the gene matches. The CDR3 loop spans 18 amino acids. Germline CDR1 reads SGHVS; CDR2 reads FNYEAQ. CDR3 coding DNA: TGTGCCAGCAGCTTCCGAGGGACAGGGAGTATTAACACCGGGGAGCTGTTTTTT. This encodes CASSFRGTGSINTGELFF.

Note on this clone: With a much larger clone just one base away, this may be a read error. V gene TRBV7-2 combines with J gene TRBJ2-7, with D perhaps matching TRBD2 (6 bases). From germline, CDR1 is SGHTA and CDR2 FQGNSA. V lost 5 bases and J 7 bases, leaving 15 bases between the germline ends. CDR3 length: 13 amino acids. The CDR3 region has the DNA TGTGCCAGCAGCGAGACCGGGGGTTGGGAGCAGTACTTC. It codes for CASSETGGWEQYF. The full variable domain, rest sourced from reference TRBV7-2 and TRBJ2-7, is GAGVSQSPSNKVTEKGKDVELRCDPISGHTALYWYRQSLGQGLEFLIYFQGNSAPDKSGLPSDRFSAERTGGSVSTLTIQRTQQEDSAVYLCASSETGGWEQYFGPGTRLTVT.

This chain connects TRBV6-6 to TRBJ2-1, with a tentative D call TRBD1 (5 bases). Trimming stripped 2 bases from V and 13 bases from J, with 9 bases between. The CDR3 is 11 residues long. Germline V gene lookup returns CDR1 MNHNY and CDR2 SVGAGI (reference sequence). CDR3 nucleotide sequence: TGTGCCAGCAGTTACGAACAGGTTCAGTTCTTC. As protein: CASSYEQVQFF.

The V and J genes are TRBV5-6 and TRBJ2-1; D is possibly TRBD1 (5 bases). Germline loops: CDR1 SGHDT, CDR2 YYEEEE. This CDR3 contains 15 residues. V shed 7 bases and J shed 3 bases, with 17 bases lying between them. In DNA, the CDR3 is TGTGCCAGCCGAAGGCAGGGAAGGGTCTACAATGAGCAGTTCTTC. This sequence encodes CASRRQGRVYNEQFF.

This clone turned up a few times. CDR3 protein: CASSQDTSSGANVLTF. The CDR3 bases are TGTGCCAGCAGCCAAGATACTAGCTCTGGGGCCAACGTCCTGACTTTC. This rearrangement joins TRBV4-2 to TRBJ2-6, with a possible D match to TRBD2 (5 bases). The CDR3 runs to 16 residues. Trimming took 0 bases from V and 0 from J, leaving 6 bases between them. Germline lookup yields CDR1 LGHNA and CDR2 YNFKEQ.

This clone was observed a single time. V is TRBV6-1 and J is TRBJ2-5, with TRBD2 as a possible D gene (6 bases). Germline CDR1 reads MNHNS; CDR2 reads SASEGT. V was trimmed by 4 bases and J by 7 bases, leaving 13 bases between them. CDR3 length equals 13 residues. DNA of the CDR3: TGTGCCAGCAGTGGGGGGGACCCGGGGACCCAGTACTTC. Amino acid sequence: CASSGGDPGTQYF.

The chain employs TRBV7-2 and TRBJ2-4; 7 bases align to TRBD2. In germline, CDR1 is SGHTA, CDR2 FQGNSA. Trimming removed 0 bases from V and 0 bases from J; junction bases left unmatched: 11. The length of the CDR3 is 19 residues. The CDR3 is CASSLANSGPWGAKNIQYF. CDR3 nucleotides: TGTGCCAGCAGCTTAGCGAATAGCGGGCCCTGGGGAGCCAAAAACATTCAGTACTTC.

This chain's CDR3 is CASSLGQRASSYEQYF. CDR3 coding DNA: TGTGCCAGCAGCTTAGGACAGCGGGCGAGCTCCTACGAGCAGTACTTC. This rearrangement joins TRBV11-2 to TRBJ2-7; a possible D gene is TRBD2 (6 bases). CDR3 size: 16 residues. V lost 1 base to trimming and J lost 0 bases, with 13 bases between them. CDR1 and CDR2 from the germline V gene are SGHAT and FQNNGV.

This sequence joins TRBV27 and TRBJ2-7, with 16 bases matching TRBD2. From germline, CDR1 is MNHEY and CDR2 SMNVEV (reference sequence). The CDR3 sequence is 19 residues long. The J segment lost 2 bases and the V segment lost 2 bases, leaving 9 bases of the junction unmatched. Here the CDR3 reads CASSLRLPGLAGGPYEQYF. The CDR3 nucleotides are TGTGCCAGCAGTTTAAGGCTCCCGGGACTAGCGGGAGGGCCCTACGAGCAGTACTTC.

The chain recombines TRBV5-1 with TRBJ1-5, with D perhaps matching TRBD1 (5 bases). The CDR3 has 13 residues. V dropped 3 bases and J dropped 7 bases, with 11 bases sitting between them. Germline CDR1 is SGHRS and CDR2 is YFSETQ. CDR3 nucleotide sequence: TGCGCCAGCAGCTCAGGGAACGGGCAGCCCCAGCATTTT. Its protein product is CASSSGNGQPQHF.

This clone occurred once. The same CDR3 can be traced to other DNA sequences in this sample. The rearrangement uses TRBV6-6 and TRBJ2-7, with D hard to call. Trimming left V 6 bases short and J 1 base short, with 7 bases between. CDR1 is MNHNY and CDR2 is SVGAGI in the germline V gene (reference sequence). The CDR3 consists of 12 residues. CDR3 loop: CASRSISYEQYF. CDR3 DNA: TGTGCCAGCAGAAGTATTTCCTACGAGCAGTACTTC.

As for this clone: Other DNA variants within this sample encode the same CDR3. The rearrangement links TRBV28 to TRBJ2-7; D ambiguous. The germline gives CDR1 MDHEN, CDR2 SYDVKM. The CDR3 covers 12 residues. Trimming shortened V by 3 bases and J by 3 bases, and 6 bases separated the two germline ends. The CDR3 reads CASSFSDYEQYF. The CDR3 DNA reads as TGTGCCAGCAGTTTCTCCGACTACGAGCAGTACTTC.

This clone was detected only a few times. The rearrangement joins TRBV6-5 to TRBJ2-7; 7 bases match TRBD2. V gave up 7 bases and J gave up 2 bases; unmatched junction bases: 11. Germline CDR1 reads MNHEY; CDR2 reads SVGAGI. The CDR3 runs to 15 residues. CDR3 protein: CASTLGGTSTYEQYF. DNA for the CDR3: TGTGCCAGCACCCTGGGGGGGACGTCTACCTACGAGCAGTACTTC.

The CDR3 loop reads CSFQVIGNEQFF. Here the CDR3 DNA reads TGCAGCTTCCAGGTGATCGGGAATGAGCAGTTCTTC. The gene calls are TRBV29-1 and TRBJ2-1; D is unclear. This CDR3 is 12 amino acids long. V lost 8 bases and J 7 bases, leaving 15 bases between the germline ends. The germline CDR1 and CDR2 sequences are SQVTM and ANQGSEA.

A note on this clone: This same CDR3 is encoded by further DNA sequences in the sample. The chain combines TRBV29-1 with TRBJ1-1; D remains unclear. Germline V gene sequence: CDR1 SQVTM, CDR2 ANQGSEA. The CDR3 has 12 amino acids. V shed 6 bases and J shed 0 bases, with 8 bases lying between them. CDR3 residues: CSVTVMNTEAFF. The CDR3 DNA sequence: TGCAGCGTGACCGTCATGAACACTGAAGCTTTCTTT.

The CDR3 DNA follows: TGTGCCAGCAGCTTAGGCCAGGGCCTTTCCTACGAGCAGTACTTC. This encodes CASSLGQGLSYEQYF. This chain joins TRBV13 and TRBJ2-7; weak D call: TRBD1 (5 bases). Germline-derived CDR1 and CDR2 are PRHDT and FYEKMQ (reference sequence). This CDR3 has 15 amino acids. Trimming removed 0 bases from V and 1 base from J, with 10 bases in between.

There are a few counts of this clone. This chain connects TRBV29-1 to TRBJ2-7; D is ambiguous. Trimming took 7 bases from V and 7 from J, leaving 29 bases between them. There are 16 residues in the CDR3. The germline CDR1 and CDR2 sequences are SQVTM and ANQGSEA. The CDR3 is CSAGPDRYGPKEEQYF. CDR3 DNA sequence: TGCAGCGCCGGCCCCGACCGATATGGCCCAAAGGAGGAGCAGTACTTC.

This clone was observed a single time. The V and J genes are TRBV6-1 and TRBJ2-1; 13 nucleotides align to TRBD2. The CDR3 runs to 18 residues. The germline CDR1 and CDR2 sequences are MNHNS and SASEGT. V was clipped by 4 bases and J by 6 bases; unmatched bases: 12. For the CDR3, the DNA is TGTGCCAGCAGTGGCCTCAGGACTAGCGGGAGTCTAGGCAATGAGCAGTTCTTC. This gives the protein CASSGLRTSGSLGNEQFF.

This clone was counted ten times or more. This chain links TRBV27 with TRBJ1-5; perhaps TRBD1 as D (6 bases). This CDR3 is built from 14 residues. V was cut by 4 bases and J by 6 bases, with 13 bases left in between. Looked up from germline, CDR1 is MNHEY and CDR2 is SMNVEV (reference sequence). CDR3 sequence: CASSSTGGAQPQHF. CDR3 DNA: TGTGCCAGCAGTTCGACGGGGGGCGCTCAGCCCCAGCATTTT.

V is TRBV10-3 and J is TRBJ2-7, with 8 bases aligning to TRBD1. The V and J ends lost 3 bases and 5 bases, in that order; junction bases with no gene match: 18. This CDR3 comprises 18 residues. Germline-derived CDR1 and CDR2 are ENHRY and SYGVKD. CDR3 bases: TGTGCCATCAGTGATACCGCACGAGCAGGGGGCAGGGGAAACGAGCAGTACTTC. Protein sequence: CAISDTARAGGRGNEQYF.

CDR3: CASSLAENIYSGNTIYF. The CDR3 DNA is TGTGCCAGCAGCTTAGCGGAAAATATTTACTCTGGAAACACCATATATTTT. The chain links TRBV7-8 to TRBJ1-3; no clear D. The length of the CDR3 is 17 residues. V was cut by 0 bases and J by 0 bases, with 12 bases left in between. Germline-derived CDR1 and CDR2 are SGHVS and FQNEAQ.

This clone has at least ten counts. CDR3 bases: TGCGCCAGCAGCCAAGACCATAGCGGGAGCTCCTACAATGAGCAGTTCTTC. Amino acids: CASSQDHSGSSYNEQFF. The V gene is TRBV4-3, the J gene TRBJ2-1, with 9 bases aligning to TRBD2. CDR1 is LGHNA and CDR2 is YSLEER in the germline V gene. V dropped 0 bases and J dropped 0; count of bases not matched to a gene: 3. The length of the CDR3 is 17 residues.

The chain is built from TRBV28 and TRBJ2-6; 8 nucleotides line up with TRBD2. V shed 8 bases and J 0 bases; nucleotides not matched to a gene: 6. The CDR3 length is 16 residues. Looked up from germline, CDR1 is MDHEN and CDR2 is SYDVKM. The CDR3 DNA reads as TGTGCCAGCTCCGCGGGAGGCCTCTCTGGGGCCAACGTCCTGACTTTC. Amino acids: CASSAGGLSGANVLTF.

The chain is built from TRBV7-9 and TRBJ2-5; 13 nucleotides line up with TRBD2. Germline loops: CDR1 SEHNR, CDR2 FQNEAQ (reference sequence). V was clipped by 5 bases and J by 2 bases; unmatched bases: 8. CDR3 length equals 17 residues. In DNA form, the CDR3 reads TGTGCCAGCAGCCAAGGGGGACTAGCGGGACCGCAAGAGACCCAGTACTTC. Protein: CASSQGGLAGPQETQYF.

Points on this clone: This may stem from a read error, because a much larger clone lies one nucleotide away. Here the CDR3 DNA reads TGTGCCAGCAGTTACTCGAGCGGGAGCTCCTACAATGAGCAGTTCTTC. Translating gives CASSYSSGSSYNEQFF. This rearrangement joins TRBV6-5 to TRBJ2-1; the match to TRBD2 covers 8 bases. Germline CDR1 is MNHEY and CDR2 is SVGAGI. This CDR3 spans 16 amino acids. V was clipped by 0 bases and J by 0 bases; unmatched bases: 1.